This TCR beta chain came from a study of monozygotic twins with inflammatory bowel disease. Study-wide results and caveats: IBD patients share fewer clonotypes with other people than healthy twins do, especially with disease activity. Distinction of different T cell subtypes was not possible.

The CDR3 spans 14 residues. The germline V gene encodes CDR1 SGHRS and CDR2 YFSETQ. To note about this clonotype: The antigen is undetermined.

Following a re-call of the 5' RACE reads, TCRdb has one entry per CDR3 protein and lacks DNA. The sample has 70,000 to 95,000 distinct CDR3 sequences. Source material: blood. The rearrangement links TRBV5-1 to TRBJ2-3. This sequence was found in a human donor with ulcerative colitis or Crohn's disease, or a healthy co-twin of an affected twin (not recorded which). The CDR3 here is CASSWGLATDTQYF.